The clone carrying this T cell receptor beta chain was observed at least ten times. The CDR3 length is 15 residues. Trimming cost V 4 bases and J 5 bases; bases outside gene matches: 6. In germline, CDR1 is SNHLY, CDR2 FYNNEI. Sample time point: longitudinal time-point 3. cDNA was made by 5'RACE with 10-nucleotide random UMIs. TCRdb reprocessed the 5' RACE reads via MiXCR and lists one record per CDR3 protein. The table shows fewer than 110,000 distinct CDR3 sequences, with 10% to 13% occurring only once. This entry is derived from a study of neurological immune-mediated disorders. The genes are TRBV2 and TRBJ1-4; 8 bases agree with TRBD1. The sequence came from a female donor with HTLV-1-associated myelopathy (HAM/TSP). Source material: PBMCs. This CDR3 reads CASSGQGLGNEKLFF. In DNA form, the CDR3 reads TGTGCCAGCAGTGGACAGGGGCTGGGGAATGAAAAACTGTTTTTT.